This TCR beta chain was observed in a study of spatial heterogeneity in lung cancer. Time point in this sample: sample taken at primary tumor resection. TCRs were sequenced from unsorted whole RNA of tumor, nontumor lung or PBMC. CDR3 length: 15 amino acids. Germline CDR1 and CDR2: SGHRS and YFSETQ. With 0 bases clipped from V and 8 bases from J, the junction kept 5 bases outside the gene matches. On each TCR cDNA molecule, a unique molecular identifier was present. Each CDR3 protein is one row after TCRdb ran MiXCR on the 5' RACE reads. The sample has around 60,000 distinct CDR3 sequences, 8.4% seen once; the top ten hold roughly 16%. This clonotype was counted a few times.

The TCR was taken from a female donor with early-stage non-small cell lung cancer. The chain recombines TRBV5-1 with TRBJ1-4, with TRBD1 matching over 9 bases. The source material was PBMCs, sampled at surgery. The CDR3 here is CASSLGDRDSEKLFF. The DNA of the CDR3 is TGCGCCAGCAGCTTGGGGGACAGGGACAGCGAAAAACTGTTTTTT.